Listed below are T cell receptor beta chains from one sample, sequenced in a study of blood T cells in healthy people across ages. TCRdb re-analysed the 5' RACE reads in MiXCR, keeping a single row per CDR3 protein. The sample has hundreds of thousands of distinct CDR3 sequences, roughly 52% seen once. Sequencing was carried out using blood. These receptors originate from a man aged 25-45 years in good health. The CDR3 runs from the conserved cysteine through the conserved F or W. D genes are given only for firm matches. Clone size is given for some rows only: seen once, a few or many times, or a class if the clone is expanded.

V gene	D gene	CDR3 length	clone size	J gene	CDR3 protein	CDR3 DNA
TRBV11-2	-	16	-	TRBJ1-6	CASSSEGSSYNSPLHF	TGTGCCAGCAGCTCTGAAGGGAGCTCCTATAATTCACCCCTCCACTTT
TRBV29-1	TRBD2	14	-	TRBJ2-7	CSVFSSGGSYEQYF	TGCAGCGTTTTTAGTAGCGGGGGTTCCTACGAGCAGTACTTC
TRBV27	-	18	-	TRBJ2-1	CASSLRMRLSGPGDEQFF	TGTGCCAGCAGCCTTAGAATGAGGCTCAGTGGGCCTGGGGATGAGCAGTTCTTC
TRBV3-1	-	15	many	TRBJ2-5	CASSLDPGPRETQYF	TGTGCCAGCAGCCTGGACCCGGGACCTCGTGAGACCCAGTACTTC
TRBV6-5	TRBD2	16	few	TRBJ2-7	CASSPASGRLSYEQYF	TGTGCCAGCAGTCCCGCTAGCGGGAGGTTGTCCTACGAGCAGTACTTC
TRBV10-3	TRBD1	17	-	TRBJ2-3	CATRARDRGPGTDTQYF	TGTGCCACACGTGCGAGGGACAGGGGGCCTGGCACAGATACGCAGTATTTT
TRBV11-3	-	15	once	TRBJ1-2	CASSLNENSNYGYTF	TGTGCCAGCAGCTTAAATGAGAACAGTAACTATGGCTACACCTTC
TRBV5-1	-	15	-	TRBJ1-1	CASSLYQGRPTEAFF	TGCGCCAGCAGCTTGTATCAGGGTCGGCCCACTGAAGCTTTCTTT
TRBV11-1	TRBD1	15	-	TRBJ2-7	CASSRNRQGPYEQYF	TGTGCCAGCAGCCGGAATCGACAGGGGCCCTACGAGCAGTACTTC
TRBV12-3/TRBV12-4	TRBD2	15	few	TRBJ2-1	CASSLHGGDYNEQFF	TGTGCCAGCAGTTTGCACGGGGGGGACTACAATGAGCAGTTCTTC
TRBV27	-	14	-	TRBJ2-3	CASTGTQAADTQYF	TGTGCCAGCACAGGAACCCAGGCGGCAGATACGCAGTATTTT
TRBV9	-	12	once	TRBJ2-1	CASSVVEGQQFF	TGTGCCAGCAGCGTCGTCGAGGGACAGCAGTTCTTC
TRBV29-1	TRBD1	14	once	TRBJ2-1	CSVDRKDRGDEQFF	TGCAGCGTTGATAGGAAGGACAGGGGGGATGAGCAGTTCTTC
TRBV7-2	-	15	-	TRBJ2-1	CASSLKGGGYNEQFF	TGTGCCAGCAGCTTAAAAGGCGGCGGCTACAATGAGCAGTTCTTC
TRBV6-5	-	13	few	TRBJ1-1	CASSSMENTEAFF	TGTGCCAGCAGCTCCATGGAGAACACTGAAGCTTTCTTT
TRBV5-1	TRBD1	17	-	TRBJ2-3	CASSYGTGGSATDTQYF	TGCGCCAGCAGCTACGGGACAGGGGGCTCCGCCACAGATACGCAGTATTTT
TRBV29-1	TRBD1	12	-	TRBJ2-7	CSVEGTGYGQYF	TGCAGCGTTGAAGGGACAGGGTACGGGCAGTACTTC
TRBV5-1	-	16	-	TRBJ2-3	CASSSGTALSTDTQYF	TGCGCCAGCAGCTCGGGAACCGCCCTGAGCACAGATACGCAGTATTTT
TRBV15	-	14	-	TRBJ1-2	CATSRDRASYGYTF	TGTGCCACCAGCAGAGATCGGGCAAGCTATGGCTACACCTTC
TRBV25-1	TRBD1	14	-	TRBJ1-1	CASSWDSGNTEAFF	TGTGCCAGCAGCTGGGACAGTGGGAACACTGAAGCTTTCTTT
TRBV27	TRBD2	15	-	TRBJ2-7	CASSPISSGVHEQYF	TGTGCCAGCAGTCCGATCAGTAGCGGGGTCCACGAGCAGTACTTC
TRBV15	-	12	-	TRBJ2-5	CATSRDLETQYF	TGTGCCACCAGCAGAGATCTTGAGACCCAGTACTTC
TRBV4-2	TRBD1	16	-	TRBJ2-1	CASSLTAGTGNNEQFF	TGTGCCAGCAGCCTTACCGCCGGGACAGGGAACAATGAGCAGTTCTTC
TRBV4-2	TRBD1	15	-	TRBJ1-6	CASSQGQGDNSPLHF	TGTGCCAGCAGCCAAGGACAGGGAGATAATTCACCCCTCCACTTT
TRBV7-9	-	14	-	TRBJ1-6	CASSRGQINSPLHF	TGTGCCAGCAGCCGTGGACAAATTAATTCACCCCTCCACTTT
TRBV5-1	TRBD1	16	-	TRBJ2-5	CASSFTGTGPQETQYF	TGCGCCAGCAGTTTTACCGGGACAGGACCTCAAGAGACCCAGTACTTC
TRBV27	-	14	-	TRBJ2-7	CASGPISASYEQYF	TGTGCCAGCGGGCCGATCAGTGCGTCCTACGAGCAGTACTTC
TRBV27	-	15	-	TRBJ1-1	CASSLGGVGGTEAFF	TGTGCCAGCAGTCTAGGAGGGGTTGGTGGCACTGAAGCTTTCTTT
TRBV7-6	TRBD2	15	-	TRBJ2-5	CASSLDVASGETQYF	TGTGCCAGCAGCCTAGATGTAGCTAGCGGAGAGACCCAGTACTTC
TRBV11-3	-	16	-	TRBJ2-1	CASSLKGGGTYNEQFF	TGTGCCAGCAGCTTAAAGGGGGGGGGGACCTACAATGAGCAGTTCTTC
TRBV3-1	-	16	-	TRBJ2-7	CASSQSSGLGSYEQYF	TGTGCCAGCAGCCAAAGTTCAGGGTTGGGGTCCTACGAGCAGTACTTC
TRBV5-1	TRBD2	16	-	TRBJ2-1	CTSSLGSGGSYNEQFF	TGCACCAGCAGCTTAGGTAGCGGGGGCTCCTACAATGAGCAGTTCTTC